The rows below give T cell receptor beta chains drawn from one sample of a study of blood T cell repertoires in COVID-19. The method was immunoSEQ multiplex PCR; TCRdb's version includes in-frame clones alone and lacks a portion of them. The sample lists 95,000 to 150,000 clones, around 90% occurring once. Sequencing was carried out using peripheral blood. The origin of the receptors is a man in his fifties or sixties with COVID-19, enrolled during active disease. The CDR3 runs from the conserved cysteine through the conserved F or W.

TRBV28,16,CASSLSSQSSNQPQHF
TRBV6-2/TRBV6-3,14,CASSPSGTSDEQFF
TRBV6-5,14,CASSPVGRVTEAFF
TRBV6-1,16,CASSVRTGVLAGELFF
TRBV7-8,16,CASSLRDRGLSYEQYF
TRBV2,16,CATGLAGGPAQETQYF
TRBV7-2,18,CASSSLAGGSTSTDTQYF
TRBV7-2,17,CASSLRGQLATNEKLFF
TRBV30,13,CAWSPQGAGELFF
TRBV29-1,13,CSVESGKAGELFF
TRBV7-2,13,CASSLAGGREQFF
TRBV29-1,12,CSVRSGGDEQYF